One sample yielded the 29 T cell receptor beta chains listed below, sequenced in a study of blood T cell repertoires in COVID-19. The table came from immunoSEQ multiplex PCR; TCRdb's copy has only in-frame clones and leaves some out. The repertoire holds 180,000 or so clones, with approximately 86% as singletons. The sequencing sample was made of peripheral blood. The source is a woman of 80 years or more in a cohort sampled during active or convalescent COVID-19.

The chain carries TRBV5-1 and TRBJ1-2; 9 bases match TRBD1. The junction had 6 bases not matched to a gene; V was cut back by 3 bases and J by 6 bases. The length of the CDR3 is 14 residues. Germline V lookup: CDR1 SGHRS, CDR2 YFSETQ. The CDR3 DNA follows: TGCGCCAGCAGCTCCCGGGACAGGGAGGATGGCTACACCTTC. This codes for CASSSRDREDGYTF.

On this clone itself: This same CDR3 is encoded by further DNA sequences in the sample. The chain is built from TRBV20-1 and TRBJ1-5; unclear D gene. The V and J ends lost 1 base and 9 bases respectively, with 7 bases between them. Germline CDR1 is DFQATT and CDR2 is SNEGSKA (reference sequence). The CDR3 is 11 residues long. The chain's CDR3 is CSARGTGPQHF. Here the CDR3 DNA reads TGCAGTGCTAGAGGCACCGGGCCCCAGCATTTT.

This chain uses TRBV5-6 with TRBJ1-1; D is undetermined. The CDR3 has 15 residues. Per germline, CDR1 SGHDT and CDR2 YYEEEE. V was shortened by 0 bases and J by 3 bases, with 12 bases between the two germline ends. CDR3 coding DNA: TGTGCCAGCAGCTTGGTTACAAGGAGAGACACTGAAGCTTTCTTT. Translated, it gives CASSLVTRRDTEAFF.

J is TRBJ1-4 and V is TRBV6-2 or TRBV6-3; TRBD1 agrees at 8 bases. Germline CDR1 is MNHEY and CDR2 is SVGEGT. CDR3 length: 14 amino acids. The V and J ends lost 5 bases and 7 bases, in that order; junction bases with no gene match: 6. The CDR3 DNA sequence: TGTGCCAGCAGTCGCGACAGGGGAGGTGAAAAACTGTTTTTT. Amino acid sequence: CASSRDRGGEKLFF.

CDR3 coding DNA: TGTGCCAGCAGCCCGCCCCCGGGACAGGGGAACAATGAGCAGTTCTTC. Translation gives CASSPPPGQGNNEQFF. The V and J genes are TRBV5-4 and TRBJ2-1; 10 bases agree with TRBD1. Germline CDR1 SGHNT, CDR2 YYREEE (reference sequence). J lost 5 bases, V lost 4 bases, and 9 bases had no gene match. This CDR3 is built from 16 residues.

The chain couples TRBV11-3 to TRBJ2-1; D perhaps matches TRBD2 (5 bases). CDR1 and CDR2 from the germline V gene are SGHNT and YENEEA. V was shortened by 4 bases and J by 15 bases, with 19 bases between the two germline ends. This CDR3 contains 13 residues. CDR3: CASSSRTGLFLFF. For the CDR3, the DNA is TGTGCCAGCAGCTCTAGGACCGGACTGTTTCTGTTCTTC.

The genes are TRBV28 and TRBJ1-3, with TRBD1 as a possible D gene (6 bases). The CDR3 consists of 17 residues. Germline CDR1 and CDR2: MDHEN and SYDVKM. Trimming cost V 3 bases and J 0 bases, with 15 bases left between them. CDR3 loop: CASSLGAGGASGNTIYF. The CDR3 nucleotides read TGTGCCAGCAGTTTGGGAGCGGGGGGGGCCTCTGGAAACACCATATATTTT.

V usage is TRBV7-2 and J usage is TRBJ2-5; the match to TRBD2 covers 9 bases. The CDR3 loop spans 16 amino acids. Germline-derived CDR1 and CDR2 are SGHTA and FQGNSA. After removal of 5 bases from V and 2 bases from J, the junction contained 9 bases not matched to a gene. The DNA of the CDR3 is TGTGCCAGCAGCATGCCGGGACTAGCTTGGCAAGAGACCCAGTACTTC. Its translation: CASSMPGLAWQETQYF.

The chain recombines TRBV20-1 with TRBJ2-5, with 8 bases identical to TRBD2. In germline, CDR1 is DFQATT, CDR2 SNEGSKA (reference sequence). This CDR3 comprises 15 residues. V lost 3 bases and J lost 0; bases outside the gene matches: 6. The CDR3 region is CSASPAGGYQETQYF. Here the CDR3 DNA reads TGCAGTGCTAGTCCGGCGGGAGGTTACCAAGAGACCCAGTACTTC.

The CDR3, as DNA: TGTGCCAGCATTGGTCTCCTACCCGGCAATGAGCAGTTCTTC. Protein sequence: CASIGLLPGNEQFF. This chain links TRBV28 with TRBJ2-1; D gene unclear. Per germline, CDR1 MDHEN and CDR2 SYDVKM. V was clipped by 7 bases and J by 6 bases, with 16 bases between them. There are 14 residues in the CDR3.

As DNA, the CDR3 is TGTGCCAGCAGTTTATCGCAGCAGGGTAATTCACCCCTCCACTTT. Its translation: CASSLSQQGNSPLHF. The chain joins TRBV27 to TRBJ1-6; tentative D call: TRBD1 (5 bases). The germline CDR1 and CDR2 sequences are MNHEY and SMNVEV (reference sequence). This CDR3 contains 15 residues. The ends were cut back, 0 bases at V and 6 bases at J, with 9 bases in the middle.

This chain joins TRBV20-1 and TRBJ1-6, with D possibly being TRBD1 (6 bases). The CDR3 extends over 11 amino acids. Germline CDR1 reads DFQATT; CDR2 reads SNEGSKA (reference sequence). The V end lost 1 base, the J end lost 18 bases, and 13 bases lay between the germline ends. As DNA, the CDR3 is TGCAGTGCTAGAGTTAGAGGACAGAACCACTTT. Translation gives CSARVRGQNHF.

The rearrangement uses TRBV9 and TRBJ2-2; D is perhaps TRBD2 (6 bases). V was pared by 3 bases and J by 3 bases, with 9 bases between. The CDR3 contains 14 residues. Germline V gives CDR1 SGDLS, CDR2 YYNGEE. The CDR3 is CASSETGDTGELFF. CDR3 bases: TGTGCCAGCAGCGAGACGGGGGACACCGGGGAGCTGTTTTTT.

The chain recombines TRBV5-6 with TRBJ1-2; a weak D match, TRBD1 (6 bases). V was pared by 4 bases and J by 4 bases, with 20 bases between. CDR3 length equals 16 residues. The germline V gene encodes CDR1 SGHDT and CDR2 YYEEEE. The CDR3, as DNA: TGTGCCAGCAGCCGCACACAACGACAGGCGGCCTATGGCTACACCTTC. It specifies CASSRTQRQAAYGYTF.

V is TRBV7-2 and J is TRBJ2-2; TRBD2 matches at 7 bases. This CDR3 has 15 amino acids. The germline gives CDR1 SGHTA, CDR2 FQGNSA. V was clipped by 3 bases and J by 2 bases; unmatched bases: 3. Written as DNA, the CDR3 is TGTGCCAGCAGCTTTACTAGCGCTAACACCGGGGAGCTGTTTTTT. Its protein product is CASSFTSANTGELFF. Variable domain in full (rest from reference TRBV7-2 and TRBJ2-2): GAGVSQSPSNKVTEKGKDVELRCDPISGHTALYWYRQSLGQGLEFLIYFQGNSAPDKSGLPSDRFSAERTGGSVSTLTIQRTQQEDSAVYLCASSFTSANTGELFFGEGSRLTVL.

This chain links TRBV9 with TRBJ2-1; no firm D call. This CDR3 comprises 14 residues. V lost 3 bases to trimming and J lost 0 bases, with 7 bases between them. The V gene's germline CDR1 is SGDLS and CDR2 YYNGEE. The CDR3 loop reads CASSGTSSYNEQFF. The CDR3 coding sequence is TGTGCCAGCAGCGGCACAAGCTCCTACAATGAGCAGTTCTTC.

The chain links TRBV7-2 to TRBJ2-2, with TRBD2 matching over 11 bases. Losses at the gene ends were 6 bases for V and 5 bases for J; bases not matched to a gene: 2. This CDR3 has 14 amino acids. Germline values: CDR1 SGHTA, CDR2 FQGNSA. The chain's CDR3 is CASSPSGGTGELFF. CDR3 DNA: TGTGCCAGCAGTCCTAGCGGGGGGACCGGGGAGCTGTTTTTT.

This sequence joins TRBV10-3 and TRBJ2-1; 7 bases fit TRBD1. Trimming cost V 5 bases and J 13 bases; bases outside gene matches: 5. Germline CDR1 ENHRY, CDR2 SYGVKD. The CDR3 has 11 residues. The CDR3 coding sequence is TGTGCCATCAGTTCTGGACAGGTCCAGTTCTTC. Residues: CAISSGQVQFF.

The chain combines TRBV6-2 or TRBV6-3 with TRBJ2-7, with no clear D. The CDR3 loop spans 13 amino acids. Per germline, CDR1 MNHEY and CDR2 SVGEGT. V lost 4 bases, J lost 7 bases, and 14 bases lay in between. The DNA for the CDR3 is TGTGCCAGCAGTTTAGATGCCCCCGGGGAGCAGTACTTC. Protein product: CASSLDAPGEQYF.

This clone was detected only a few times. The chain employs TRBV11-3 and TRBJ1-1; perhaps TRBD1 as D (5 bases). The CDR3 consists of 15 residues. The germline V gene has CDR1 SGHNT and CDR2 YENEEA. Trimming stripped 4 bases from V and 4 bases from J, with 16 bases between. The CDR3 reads CASSSPWAGSTEAFF. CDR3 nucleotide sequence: TGTGCCAGCAGCTCCCCATGGGCAGGGTCCACTGAAGCTTTCTTT.

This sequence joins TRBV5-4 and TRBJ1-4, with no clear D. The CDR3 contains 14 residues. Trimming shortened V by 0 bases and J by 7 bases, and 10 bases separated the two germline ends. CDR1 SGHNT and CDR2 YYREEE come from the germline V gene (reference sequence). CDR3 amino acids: CASSLGGRGEKLFF. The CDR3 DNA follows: TGTGCCAGCAGCTTGGGAGGACGGGGTGAAAAACTGTTTTTT.

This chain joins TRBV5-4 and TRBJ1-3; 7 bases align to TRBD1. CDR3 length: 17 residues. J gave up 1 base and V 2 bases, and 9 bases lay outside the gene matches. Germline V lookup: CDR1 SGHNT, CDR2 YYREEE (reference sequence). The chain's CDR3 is CASSLRRQGVSGNTIYF. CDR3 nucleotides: TGTGCCAGCAGCTTAAGACGGCAGGGGGTTTCTGGAAACACCATATATTTT.

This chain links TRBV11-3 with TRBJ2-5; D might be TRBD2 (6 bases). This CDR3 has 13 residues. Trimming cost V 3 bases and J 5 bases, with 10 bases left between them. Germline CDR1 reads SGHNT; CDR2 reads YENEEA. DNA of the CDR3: TGTGCCAGCAGCTTGGGACTCGGGGAGACCCAGTACTTC. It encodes CASSLGLGETQYF.

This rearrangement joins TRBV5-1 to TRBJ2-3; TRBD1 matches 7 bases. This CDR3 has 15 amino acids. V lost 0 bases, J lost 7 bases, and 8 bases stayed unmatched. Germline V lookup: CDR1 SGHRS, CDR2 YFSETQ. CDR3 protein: CASSLGGQVPNTQYF. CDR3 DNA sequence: TGCGCCAGCAGCTTGGGTGGACAGGTTCCGAATACGCAGTATTTT.

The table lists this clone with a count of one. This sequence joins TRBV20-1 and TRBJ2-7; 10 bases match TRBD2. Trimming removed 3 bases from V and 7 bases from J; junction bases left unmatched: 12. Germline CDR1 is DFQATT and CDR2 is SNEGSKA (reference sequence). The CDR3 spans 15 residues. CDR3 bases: TGCAGTGCTAGTTCCCCCCAGCGGGGGGGCGATGAGCAGTACTTC. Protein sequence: CSASSPQRGGDEQYF.

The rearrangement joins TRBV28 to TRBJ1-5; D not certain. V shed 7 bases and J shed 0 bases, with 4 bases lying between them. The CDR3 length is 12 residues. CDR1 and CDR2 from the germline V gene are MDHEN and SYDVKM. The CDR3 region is CASINSNQPQHF. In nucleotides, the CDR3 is TGTGCCAGCATTAATAGCAATCAGCCCCAGCATTTT.

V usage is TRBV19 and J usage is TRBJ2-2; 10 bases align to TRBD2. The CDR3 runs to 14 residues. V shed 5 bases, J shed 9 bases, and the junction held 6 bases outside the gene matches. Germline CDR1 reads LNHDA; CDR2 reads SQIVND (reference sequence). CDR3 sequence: CASSRASGSWELFF. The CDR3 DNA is TGTGCCAGTAGTCGGGCTAGCGGGAGCTGGGAGCTGTTTTTT.

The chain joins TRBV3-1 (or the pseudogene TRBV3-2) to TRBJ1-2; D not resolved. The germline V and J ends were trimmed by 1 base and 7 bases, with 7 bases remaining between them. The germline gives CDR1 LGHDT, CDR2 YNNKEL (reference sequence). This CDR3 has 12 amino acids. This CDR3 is CASSQGVIGYTF. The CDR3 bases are TGTGCCAGCAGCCAAGGCGTTATTGGCTACACCTTC.

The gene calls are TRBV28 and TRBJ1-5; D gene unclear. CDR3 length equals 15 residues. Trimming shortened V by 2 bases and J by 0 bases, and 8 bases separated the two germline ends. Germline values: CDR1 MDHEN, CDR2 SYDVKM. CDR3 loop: CASSLEVYSNQPQHF. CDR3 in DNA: TGTGCCAGCAGTTTAGAGGTATATAGCAATCAGCCCCAGCATTTT.